The 22 T cell receptor beta chains presented below share a single source sample, sequenced in a study of Graves' ophthalmopathy and Graves' hyperthyroidism. The study amplified TCR beta CDR3 regions using RNA transcripts. HTBI-primed first-round RT-PCR preceded second-round multiplex PCR. One entry per CDR3 protein results from TCRdb running MiXCR on the multiplex PCR reads. The sample lists over a million distinct CDR3 sequences; about 40% were seen once. The source material was peripheral blood or thyroid tissue (not recorded which). The source of these receptors is an adult man with Graves' hyperthyroidism.

At least ten counts were recorded for this clonotype. The genes are TRBV15 and TRBJ1-1; tentatively, D is TRBD1 (6 bases). The CDR3 is 17 amino acids. Trimming pared 0 bases from V and 3 bases from J, leaving 17 bases between. Per germline, CDR1 LNHNV and CDR2 YYDKDF (reference sequence). This chain's CDR3 is CATSRDRVPQGYTEAFF. DNA of the CDR3: TGTGCCACCAGCAGAGATAGAGTTCCGCAGGGGTACACTGAAGCTTTCTTT.

There are a few counts of this clonotype. The chain joins TRBV5-1 to TRBJ2-7, with D perhaps matching TRBD1 (6 bases). This CDR3 spans 18 amino acids. Germline assignment: CDR1 SGHRS and CDR2 YFSETQ. Trimming shortened V by 0 bases and J by 2 bases, and 21 bases separated the two germline ends. The CDR3 bases are TGCGCCAGCAGCTTGGGAGTTGGGGGCCCCAGGGGTACCTACGAGCAGTACTTC. Its protein product is CASSLGVGGPRGTYEQYF.

This clonotype was counted many times. The V gene is TRBV11-2, the J gene TRBJ1-3; 8 nucleotides agree with TRBD1. This CDR3 is 15 amino acids long. The germline V gene encodes CDR1 SGHAT and CDR2 FQNNGV. The junction had 5 bases not matched to a gene; V was cut back by 1 base and J by 6 bases. The chain's CDR3 is CASSLAAGGLNTIYF. For the CDR3, the DNA is TGTGCCAGCAGCTTAGCAGCAGGGGGCTTAAACACCATATATTTT.

Comment on this clonotype: This may stem from a read error, because a much larger clone lies one nucleotide away. The gene calls are TRBV24-1 and TRBJ2-2; 13 bases map to TRBD2. In germline, CDR1 is KGHDR, CDR2 SFDVKD. The CDR3 consists of 17 residues. The CDR3 DNA reads TGTACCACCAGAGGGACTAGCGGGATATCTAACACCGGGGAGCTGTTTTTT. It translates to CTTRGTSGISNTGELFF.

The chain employs TRBV9 and TRBJ2-2, with 16 positions matching TRBD2. Germline V CDR1 and CDR2: SGDLS, YYNGEE. The trim removed 5 bases at V and 7 bases at J, leaving 8 bases unmatched. The CDR3 contains 17 residues. CDR3 nucleotides: TGTGCCAGCAGTCAGGGACTAGCGGGAGGGCCGGACGGGGAGCTGTTTTTT. This encodes CASSQGLAGGPDGELFF.

This clonotype was recorded many times. The gene calls are TRBV25-1 and TRBJ2-7, with TRBD2 as a possible D gene (5 bases). CDR1 and CDR2 from the germline V gene are MGHDK and SYGVNS. Trimming left V 0 bases short and J 2 bases short, with 5 bases between. CDR3 length: 13 amino acids. The CDR3 sequence is CASSEYGAYEQYF. CDR3 bases: TGTGCCAGCAGTGAATACGGGGCCTACGAGCAGTACTTC.

This chain's CDR3 is CASSLVGLAGGPRETQYF. DNA for the CDR3: TGTGCCAGCAGCTTAGTAGGGTTAGCGGGAGGGCCCCGAGAGACCCAGTACTTC. V usage is TRBV7-9 and J usage is TRBJ2-5, with 11 bases lining up with TRBD2. This CDR3 has 18 amino acids. J lost 4 bases, V lost 1 base, and 11 bases had no gene match. The germline gives CDR1 SEHNR, CDR2 FQNEAQ (reference sequence). Variable domain in full (rest from reference TRBV7-9 and TRBJ2-5): DTGVSQNPRHKITKRGQNVTFRCDPISEHNRLYWYRQTLGQGPEFLTYFQNEAQLEKSRLLSDRFSAERPKGSFSTLEIQRTEQGDSAMYLCASSLVGLAGGPRETQYFGPGTRLLVL.

In its sample, this clonotype was seen many times. The chain combines TRBV29-1 with TRBJ2-2; 7 bases map to TRBD2. CDR3 size: 13 residues. V shed 7 bases and J 4 bases; nucleotides not matched to a gene: 6. Germline CDR1 reads SQVTM; CDR2 reads ANQGSEA. CDR3 sequence reads: CSAGLDTTGELFF. The CDR3 coding sequence is TGCAGCGCTGGACTAGACACCACCGGGGAGCTGTTTTTT.

V is TRBV12-3 or TRBV12-4 and J is TRBJ1-2; D is ambiguous. The CDR3 sequence is 13 residues long. The V and J ends lost 5 bases and 4 bases respectively, with 11 bases between them. This chain's CDR3 is CASSPAAPYGYTF. The CDR3 DNA follows: TGTGCCAGCAGTCCAGCCGCCCCCTATGGCTACACCTTC.

This clonotype was seen just once. The chain employs TRBV10-2 and TRBJ1-2; D ambiguous. The length of the CDR3 is 14 residues. Trimming took 0 bases from V and 4 from J, leaving 9 bases between them. Per germline, CDR1 WSHSY and CDR2 SAAADI. Here the CDR3 DNA reads TGCGCCAGCAGTGAGTCTTTAGACCTCTATGGCTACACCTTC. Translation: CASSESLDLYGYTF.

The CDR3 DNA reads TGTGCCAGCAGTGAAACCGCCGGGAGACCTTACAATGAGCAGTTCTTC. Translation: CASSETAGRPYNEQFF. The chain links TRBV7-9 to TRBJ2-1; D perhaps matches TRBD2 (6 bases). CDR3 size: 16 residues. CDR1 SEHNR and CDR2 FQNEAQ come from the germline V gene (reference sequence). Trimming took 6 bases from V and 4 from J, leaving 19 bases between them.

The chain combines TRBV7-2 with TRBJ2-3; unclear D gene. V was trimmed by 7 bases and J by 6 bases, leaving 20 bases between them. The CDR3 contains 15 residues. In germline, CDR1 is SGHTA, CDR2 FQGNSA. For the CDR3, the DNA is TGTGCCAGCACACTGGGTGGTCAGGTTATGGATACGCAGTATTTT. Translating gives CASTLGGQVMDTQYF.

The chain carries TRBV6-2 or TRBV6-3 and TRBJ2-7, with TRBD1 matching 9 bases. CDR1 is MNHEY, CDR2 SVGEGT, per germline. This CDR3 contains 13 residues. V lost 6 bases to trimming and J lost 7 bases; unmatched junction nucleotides: 7. CDR3 sequence reads: CASSLQGAREQYF. The CDR3 nucleotides read TGTGCCAGCAGCCTACAGGGGGCGAGAGAGCAGTACTTC.

The chain recombines TRBV15 with TRBJ2-5; 7 nucleotides line up with TRBD1. The germline gives CDR1 LNHNV, CDR2 YYDKDF (reference sequence). J was trimmed by 5 bases and V by 5 bases; bases with no gene match: 5. The CDR3 consists of 13 residues. Written as DNA, the CDR3 is TGTGCCACCAGCTTCGACAGGGCGGAGACCCAGTACTTC. Residues: CATSFDRAETQYF.

This clonotype was found many times. This sequence joins TRBV10-2 and TRBJ1-1; tentatively, D is TRBD1 (6 bases). Per the germline V gene, CDR1 is WSHSY and CDR2 is SAAADI. The CDR3 totals 14 residues. Trimming took off 6 bases at V and 0 bases at J, with 11 bases between the two ends. The CDR3 loop reads CASREGGMNTEAFF. CDR3 DNA sequence: TGCGCCAGCAGAGAAGGGGGTATGAACACTGAAGCTTTCTTT.

Only one count was recorded for this clonotype. The genes are TRBV7-2 and TRBJ2-5, with a weak D call TRBD1 (6 bases). Trimming took 5 bases from V and 10 from J, leaving 8 bases between them. This CDR3 is 10 amino acids long. Germline V gene data show CDR1 as SGHTA and CDR2 as FQGNSA. DNA for the CDR3: TGTGCCAGCAGCGCAGGGGTCCAGTACTTC. As protein: CASSAGVQYF.

The chain joins TRBV9 to TRBJ2-6; D perhaps matches TRBD1 (5 bases). Trimming stripped 3 bases from V and 1 base from J, with 14 bases between. Germline values: CDR1 SGDLS, CDR2 YYNGEE. There are 17 residues in the CDR3. The CDR3, as DNA: TGTGCCAGCAGCGAACAGGTCACCTATTCTGGGGCCAACGTCCTGACTTTC. Protein: CASSEQVTYSGANVLTF.

This clonotype has ten or more counts. V usage is TRBV7-8 and J usage is TRBJ2-5; 16 bases map to TRBD2. CDR3 length: 20 residues. Germline CDR1 and CDR2: SGHVS and FQNEAQ. V was pared by 0 bases and J by 4 bases, with 11 bases of the junction left unmatched. The CDR3: CASSLAGGWGLAGGRETQYF. CDR3 DNA: TGTGCCAGCAGCTTAGCCGGCGGGTGGGGACTAGCGGGGGGGCGAGAGACCCAGTACTTC.

Worth noting for this clonotype: The junction differs from germline at one of its ends, possibly a read error. This chain connects TRBV2 to TRBJ2-7, with 7 bases aligning to TRBD1. The CDR3 length is 13 residues. CDR1 and CDR2 (germline): SNHLY, FYNNEI. The chain's CDR3 is CASSVGQTLRRDF. The CDR3 DNA reads TGTGCCAGCAGTGTGGGACAGACACTACGTCGGGACTTC.

The sample holds many counts of this clonotype. The rearrangement links TRBV24-1 to TRBJ1-5; D gene ambiguous. Germline lookup yields CDR1 KGHDR and CDR2 SFDVKD. The CDR3 totals 14 residues. V lost 5 bases and J lost 1, with 8 bases in between. CDR3 DNA: TGTGCCACCAGTGCGCCCGTGAGCAATCAGCCCCAGCATTTT. Protein sequence: CATSAPVSNQPQHF.

This clonotype appeared a single time. The DNA for the CDR3 is TGTGCCATCAGGAGCCACAGGGGGCAAGATCAGCCCCAGCATTTT. This codes for CAIRSHRGQDQPQHF. The chain carries TRBV10-3 and TRBJ1-5; 9 nucleotides agree with TRBD1. Trimming at V came to 6 bases and at J to 5 bases, leaving 8 bases not matched to a gene. CDR1 and CDR2 (germline): ENHRY, SYGVKD. The CDR3 runs 15 residues.

On this clonotype: Germline and junction disagree at one end, which may indicate a read error. The chain carries TRBV19 and TRBJ2-5; 8 bases agree with TRBD2. The germline gives CDR1 LNHDA, CDR2 SQIVND (reference sequence). The CDR3 has 15 amino acids. CDR3 residues: CASSTGGLDQETPYF. The CDR3 DNA sequence: TGTGCCAGTAGTACGGGGGGACTAGACCAAGAGACCCCGTACTTC.